This is a list of T cell receptor beta chains from one sample in a study of blood T cells in healthy people across ages. One entry per CDR3 protein results from TCRdb running MiXCR on the 5' RACE reads. The top ten hold 3.6% of the sample, which has 550,000 to 650,000 distinct CDR3 sequences, 25% to 35% seen once. This same sample was also part of a study on T cells of mothers and their children.

Sequencing was performed on blood. Receptor source: a boy between 2 and 15 years old in good health. Both conserved end residues are part of each CDR3. A D gene is named only where the DNA matches it firmly. Size values are once, few and many counts, or a class for expanded clones, and some rows have none.

d_call: TRBD2
clone_size: few
v_call: TRBV20-1
j_call: TRBJ2-1
cdr3_nt: TGCAGTGCTAGGGAGGGTAGCGGGGACAACAATGAGCAGTTCTTC
cdr3_aa: CSAREGSGDNNEQFF

d_call: NA
clone_size: NA
v_call: TRBV7-6
j_call: TRBJ2-7
cdr3_nt: TGTGCCAGCAGCCCCCCGGGGCACTACGAGCAGTACTTC
cdr3_aa: CASSPPGHYEQYF

d_call: NA
clone_size: NA
v_call: TRBV15
j_call: TRBJ2-7
cdr3_nt: TGTGCCACCAGCAGGCGGATGGGAGGTACCTACGAGCAGTACTTC
cdr3_aa: CATSRRMGGTYEQYF

d_call: TRBD1
clone_size: NA
v_call: TRBV2
j_call: TRBJ1-5
cdr3_nt: TGTGCCAGCAGCGGGACAGTTCAGCCCCAGCATTTT
cdr3_aa: CASSGTVQPQHF

d_call: TRBD2
clone_size: NA
v_call: TRBV10-3
j_call: TRBJ2-3
cdr3_nt: TGTGCCATCAGGGGGACTAGCGGAAGCTCGGGGATAGATACGCAGTATTTT
cdr3_aa: CAIRGTSGSSGIDTQYF

d_call: NA
clone_size: few
v_call: TRBV6-5
j_call: TRBJ2-2
cdr3_nt: TGTGCCAGCAGTTACTCTTATTCTAACACCGGGGAGCTGTTTTTT
cdr3_aa: CASSYSYSNTGELFF

d_call: NA
clone_size: few
v_call: TRBV5-5
j_call: TRBJ2-1
cdr3_nt: TGTGCCAGCAGCTTGCCCGGGACCCTCAATGAGCAGTTCTTC
cdr3_aa: CASSLPGTLNEQFF

d_call: NA
clone_size: few
v_call: TRBV5-4
j_call: TRBJ2-5
cdr3_nt: TGTGCCAGCAGCCCACCCGAGGCCAAGCTACAAGAGACCCAGTACTTC
cdr3_aa: CASSPPEAKLQETQYF

d_call: NA
clone_size: NA
v_call: TRBV12-5
j_call: TRBJ2-1
cdr3_nt: TGTGCTAGTGGCTTCGACGGCAGCAGACAGTTCTTC
cdr3_aa: CASGFDGSRQFF

d_call: NA
clone_size: NA
v_call: TRBV12-3/TRBV12-4
j_call: TRBJ2-7
cdr3_nt: TGTGCCAGCAGTTTACTCTTATACGAGCAGTACTTC
cdr3_aa: CASSLLLYEQYF

d_call: NA
clone_size: few
v_call: TRBV5-6
j_call: TRBJ2-7
cdr3_nt: TGTGCCAGCAGCTTAAGCCGGGACACAATTTACGAGCAGTACTTC
cdr3_aa: CASSLSRDTIYEQYF

d_call: NA
clone_size: NA
v_call: TRBV15
j_call: TRBJ1-4
cdr3_nt: TGTGCCACCAGCAGAGAAAGGGGAACGGGCAAGGAAAAACTGTTTTTT
cdr3_aa: CATSRERGTGKEKLFF

d_call: NA
clone_size: few
v_call: TRBV9
j_call: TRBJ2-1
cdr3_nt: TGTGCCAGCAGCGTAGGTCAGACAGTTGAGCAGTTCTTC
cdr3_aa: CASSVGQTVEQFF

d_call: TRBD1
clone_size: few
v_call: TRBV20-1
j_call: TRBJ1-4
cdr3_nt: TGCAGTGCTACGGGGGGGACAGGGCGGTTTTTT
cdr3_aa: CSATGGTGRFF

d_call: NA
clone_size: many
v_call: TRBV30
j_call: TRBJ2-7
cdr3_nt: TGTGCCTGGCACTACAGGGTTGGCCACGAGCAGTACTTC
cdr3_aa: CAWHYRVGHEQYF

d_call: TRBD1
clone_size: NA
v_call: TRBV12-3/TRBV12-4
j_call: TRBJ2-6
cdr3_nt: TGTGCCAGCAGTTCCAACACAGGGGGCAGAAACTCTGGGGCCAACGTCCTGACTTTC
cdr3_aa: CASSSNTGGRNSGANVLTF

d_call: TRBD2
clone_size: NA
v_call: TRBV27
j_call: TRBJ2-5
cdr3_nt: TGTGCCAGCAGTTTATTGGGGCGGGGGGGACAAGAGACCCAGTACTTC
cdr3_aa: CASSLLGRGGQETQYF

d_call: NA
clone_size: few
v_call: TRBV29-1
j_call: TRBJ2-7
cdr3_nt: TGCAGCGCCGGGGCCGGGACCTACGAGCAGTACTTC
cdr3_aa: CSAGAGTYEQYF

d_call: NA
clone_size: NA
v_call: TRBV12-5
j_call: TRBJ1-3
cdr3_nt: TGTGCTAGTGGTTTTCCCCCCGAGGCAGCAGCTGGAAACACCATATATTTT
cdr3_aa: CASGFPPEAAAGNTIYF

d_call: NA
clone_size: NA
v_call: TRBV20-1
j_call: TRBJ2-5
cdr3_nt: TGCAGTGCAACGCCGCCCGGGGCGCAGGAGACCCAGTACTTC
cdr3_aa: CSATPPGAQETQYF

d_call: NA
clone_size: few
v_call: TRBV20-1
j_call: TRBJ2-5
cdr3_nt: TGCAGTGCTAGACAGGGAACAATCCAAGAGACCCAGTACTTC
cdr3_aa: CSARQGTIQETQYF

d_call: NA
clone_size: NA
v_call: TRBV5-1
j_call: TRBJ2-1
cdr3_nt: TGCGCCAGCACAGGGGCCGTGGGCAATGAGCAGTTCTTC
cdr3_aa: CASTGAVGNEQFF

d_call: NA
clone_size: NA
v_call: TRBV12-3/TRBV12-4
j_call: TRBJ1-4
cdr3_nt: TGTGCCAGCAGGTTGGACGGGGAAGGAAAACTGTTTTTT
cdr3_aa: CASRLDGEGKLFF

d_call: NA
clone_size: NA
v_call: TRBV29-1
j_call: TRBJ2-5
cdr3_nt: TGCAGCGTTGTGGCAGTTCAAGAGACCCAGTACTTC
cdr3_aa: CSVVAVQETQYF

d_call: TRBD2
clone_size: few
v_call: TRBV28
j_call: TRBJ2-1
cdr3_nt: TGTGCCAGCAGTTTTCGGGAGGGGACGTCCTACAATGAGCAGTTCTTC
cdr3_aa: CASSFREGTSYNEQFF

d_call: TRBD1
clone_size: NA
v_call: TRBV25-1
j_call: TRBJ2-7
cdr3_nt: TGTGCCAGCGGGACAGGGTTCAAAGAGCAGTACTTC
cdr3_aa: CASGTGFKEQYF

d_call: TRBD1
clone_size: NA
v_call: TRBV6-5
j_call: TRBJ2-6
cdr3_nt: TGTGCCAGCAGTTACACACAGGGGCCGGGGGGGGCCAACGTCCTGACTTTC
cdr3_aa: CASSYTQGPGGANVLTF

d_call: TRBD1
clone_size: few
v_call: TRBV12-3/TRBV12-4
j_call: TRBJ1-5
cdr3_nt: TGTGCCAGCAGTTTACGGCGACAGGGGGCAATTCATTTT
cdr3_aa: CASSLRRQGAIHF

d_call: TRBD1
clone_size: once
v_call: TRBV7-2
j_call: TRBJ2-2
cdr3_nt: TGTGCCAGCAGCTTCGACAGGGATAACACCGGGGAGCTGTTTTTT
cdr3_aa: CASSFDRDNTGELFF

d_call: TRBD2
clone_size: NA
v_call: TRBV5-1
j_call: TRBJ2-5
cdr3_nt: TGCGCCAGCAGAGAGGCCGGGACTAGACAAGAGACCCAGTACTTC
cdr3_aa: CASREAGTRQETQYF

d_call: NA
clone_size: few
v_call: TRBV9
j_call: TRBJ2-7
cdr3_nt: TGTGCCAGCAGCCCCCGGACCACCCCCGGCAACGAGCAGTACTTC
cdr3_aa: CASSPRTTPGNEQYF

d_call: NA
clone_size: NA
v_call: TRBV29-1
j_call: TRBJ2-1
cdr3_nt: TGCAGCGTTGCCGACAATGAGCAGTTCTTC
cdr3_aa: CSVADNEQFF

d_call: NA
clone_size: NA
v_call: TRBV13
j_call: TRBJ2-2
cdr3_nt: TGTGCCAGCAGCTTAGCCTCAAGGGTTTCGAACACCGGGGAGCTGTTTTTT
cdr3_aa: CASSLASRVSNTGELFF

d_call: NA
clone_size: NA
v_call: TRBV21-1
j_call: TRBJ1-1
cdr3_nt: TGTGCCAGCAGCATCCCCCTGGGGGAAGCCATGAACACTGAAGCTTTCTTT
cdr3_aa: CASSIPLGEAMNTEAFF

d_call: NA
clone_size: NA
v_call: TRBV3-1
j_call: TRBJ2-4
cdr3_nt: TGTGCCAGCAGCCCTATGGCCGGCAAAAACATTCAGCACTTC
cdr3_aa: CASSPMAGKNIQHF

d_call: TRBD2
clone_size: few
v_call: TRBV28
j_call: TRBJ2-7
cdr3_nt: TGTGCCAGCAGTTCACTAGCGGGGGGGCCCTACGAGCAGTACTTC
cdr3_aa: CASSSLAGGPYEQYF

d_call: NA
clone_size: few
v_call: TRBV3-1
j_call: TRBJ2-1
cdr3_nt: TGTGCCAGCAGCCAAGATGGGACTCACTCAACCAATGAGCAGTTCTTC
cdr3_aa: CASSQDGTHSTNEQFF

d_call: TRBD2
clone_size: NA
v_call: TRBV29-1
j_call: TRBJ2-7
cdr3_nt: TGCAGCGTTAGGGCGGCGGGAGGTCCCTACGAGCAGTACTTC
cdr3_aa: CSVRAAGGPYEQYF

d_call: NA
clone_size: few
v_call: TRBV20-1
j_call: TRBJ1-6
cdr3_nt: TGCAGTGCTCCCTCCTGGGGGGCAGAGAATTCACCCCTCCACTTT
cdr3_aa: CSAPSWGAENSPLHF

d_call: NA
clone_size: NA
v_call: TRBV7-6
j_call: TRBJ2-7
cdr3_nt: TGTGCCGGCAGCGCGGTAGGAGTGACCTACGAGCAGTACTTC
cdr3_aa: CAGSAVGVTYEQYF

d_call: NA
clone_size: NA
v_call: TRBV29-1
j_call: TRBJ1-2
cdr3_nt: TGCAGCGCCGGGACTCCCTATGGCTACACCTTC
cdr3_aa: CSAGTPYGYTF

d_call: TRBD2
clone_size: few
v_call: TRBV12-3/TRBV12-4
j_call: TRBJ2-7
cdr3_nt: TGTGCCAGCAGTGGACTAGCGGGGTTGGAGCAGTACTTC
cdr3_aa: CASSGLAGLEQYF

d_call: NA
clone_size: NA
v_call: TRBV5-1
j_call: TRBJ2-6
cdr3_nt: TGCGCCAGCAGCTTGGAAGGTGGGGCCAACGTCCTGCCTTTC
cdr3_aa: CASSLEGGANVLPF

d_call: NA
clone_size: NA
v_call: TRBV5-5
j_call: TRBJ2-3
cdr3_nt: NA
cdr3_aa: CASSLGQVGGGTDTQCF

d_call: TRBD1
clone_size: few
v_call: TRBV4-2
j_call: TRBJ2-6
cdr3_nt: TGTGCCAGCAGCCAAGATATCAGGAGGCAGGGGGCGTCTGGGGCCAACGTCCTGACTTTC
cdr3_aa: CASSQDIRRQGASGANVLTF

d_call: NA
clone_size: NA
v_call: TRBV7-8
j_call: TRBJ2-5
cdr3_nt: TGTGCCAGCAGCTCCTACGGGGATGAGCAGTACTTC
cdr3_aa: CASSSYGDEQYF

d_call: TRBD1
clone_size: NA
v_call: TRBV12-3/TRBV12-4
j_call: TRBJ2-4
cdr3_nt: TGTGCCAGCAGCTCCCTAGACAGGGAGTTACCCAAAAACATTCAGTACTTC
cdr3_aa: CASSSLDRELPKNIQYF

d_call: TRBD2
clone_size: few
v_call: TRBV10-3
j_call: TRBJ2-1
cdr3_nt: TGTGCCATCAGCGGGACTAGCGGGGGGTACAATGAGCAGTTCTTC
cdr3_aa: CAISGTSGGYNEQFF

d_call: TRBD1
clone_size: NA
v_call: TRBV12-3/TRBV12-4
j_call: TRBJ2-3
cdr3_nt: TGTGCCAGCAGTTTATTTGACAGGGGGGCCGCAGATACGCAGTATTTT
cdr3_aa: CASSLFDRGAADTQYF

d_call: TRBD1
clone_size: NA
v_call: TRBV10-1
j_call: TRBJ2-7
cdr3_nt: TGCGCCAGCAGTGAGACAGGACAGGGGAACGAGCAGTACTTC
cdr3_aa: CASSETGQGNEQYF

d_call: NA
clone_size: few
v_call: TRBV5-5
j_call: TRBJ2-7
cdr3_nt: TGTGCCAGCAGCGAAGGTGGCACAATGAGGGAGCAGTACTTC
cdr3_aa: CASSEGGTMREQYF

d_call: NA
clone_size: few
v_call: TRBV7-6
j_call: TRBJ2-2
cdr3_nt: TGTGCCAGCAGCTTAGGTCAGAGGAACACCGGGGAGCTGTTTTTT
cdr3_aa: CASSLGQRNTGELFF

d_call: TRBD1
clone_size: NA
v_call: TRBV20-1
j_call: TRBJ2-7
cdr3_nt: TGCAGTGCTAGCCGGGACAGAGGACTGGGCGAGCAGTACTTC
cdr3_aa: CSASRDRGLGEQYF

d_call: NA
clone_size: NA
v_call: TRBV12-3/TRBV12-4
j_call: TRBJ1-1
cdr3_nt: TGTGCCAGCTCCCAAGGAGGGTTTGAAGCTTTCTTT
cdr3_aa: CASSQGGFEAFF

d_call: TRBD1
clone_size: NA
v_call: TRBV30
j_call: TRBJ2-4
cdr3_nt: TGTGCCTGGGGGACAGGAGACAGTAAAAACATTCAGTACTTC
cdr3_aa: CAWGTGDSKNIQYF

d_call: NA
clone_size: NA
v_call: TRBV30
j_call: TRBJ1-5
cdr3_nt: TGTGCCTGGAGTGTGGGATTTCAGCCCCAGCATTTT
cdr3_aa: CAWSVGFQPQHF

d_call: NA
clone_size: NA
v_call: TRBV27
j_call: TRBJ1-4
cdr3_nt: TGTGCCAGCAGTTTATCTCCCAGGGAGGTGAATGAAAAACTGTTTTTT
cdr3_aa: CASSLSPREVNEKLFF

d_call: TRBD1
clone_size: NA
v_call: TRBV6-5
j_call: TRBJ1-1
cdr3_nt: TGTGCCAGCAGGTTAGACAGGGGGCCGTCTGAAGCTTTCTTT
cdr3_aa: CASRLDRGPSEAFF